This T cell receptor (beta chain) was recorded in a study of cytomegalovirus exposure and HLA in healthy donors. PCR primers comprised 60 Vbeta and 13 Jbeta primers. The data were produced by immunoSEQ multiplex PCR, yet TCRdb's version contains in-frame clones alone and is incomplete. The table includes roughly 100,000 clones, around 80% detected once. Participants comprised healthy donors of bone marrow. These donors counted as nominally healthy when sampled, but unrecorded immune exposures were likely. The germline CDR1 and CDR2 sequences are SGHDT and YYEEEE. The CDR3 is made up of 13 amino acids. J was trimmed by 6 bases and V by 4 bases; bases with no gene match: 5.

This sequence originates from a male donor in good health and CMV-seropositive. The V gene is TRBV5-6, the J gene TRBJ1-1; 8 bases map to TRBD1. The source material was PBMCs. CDR3 residues: CASSPNRGAEAFF. The CDR3 nucleotides read TGTGCCAGCAGCCCAAACAGGGGGGCTGAAGCTTTCTTT.